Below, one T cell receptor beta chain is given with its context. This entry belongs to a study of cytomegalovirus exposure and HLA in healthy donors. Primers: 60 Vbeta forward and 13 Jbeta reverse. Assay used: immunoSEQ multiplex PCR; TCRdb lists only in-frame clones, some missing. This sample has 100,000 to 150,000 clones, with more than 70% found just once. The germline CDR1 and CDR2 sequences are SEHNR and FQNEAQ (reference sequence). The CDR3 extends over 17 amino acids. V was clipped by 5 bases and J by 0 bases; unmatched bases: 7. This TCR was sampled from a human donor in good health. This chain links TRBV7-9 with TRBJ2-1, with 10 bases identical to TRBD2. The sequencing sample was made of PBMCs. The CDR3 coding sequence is TGTGCCAGCAGCCGACTAGCGGGTTCAAGCTCCTACAATGAGCAGTTCTTC. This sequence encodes CASSRLAGSSSYNEQFF.